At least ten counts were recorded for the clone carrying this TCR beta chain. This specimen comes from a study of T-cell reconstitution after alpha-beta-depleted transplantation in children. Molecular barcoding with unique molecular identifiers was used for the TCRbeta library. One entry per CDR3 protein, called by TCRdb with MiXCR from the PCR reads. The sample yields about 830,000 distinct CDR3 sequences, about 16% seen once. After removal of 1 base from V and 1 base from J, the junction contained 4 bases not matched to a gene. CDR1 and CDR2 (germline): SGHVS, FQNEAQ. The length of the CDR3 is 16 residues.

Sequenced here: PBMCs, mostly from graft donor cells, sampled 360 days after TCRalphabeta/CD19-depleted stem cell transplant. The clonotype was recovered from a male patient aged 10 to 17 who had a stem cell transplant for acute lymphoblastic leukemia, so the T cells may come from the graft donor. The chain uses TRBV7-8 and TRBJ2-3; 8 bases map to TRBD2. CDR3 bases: TGTGCCAGCAGCTTAGACCTAGCGGGTCGCACAGATACGCAGTATTTT. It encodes CASSLDLAGRTDTQYF.